The 22 T cell receptor beta chains below were found in one sample sequenced in a study of T-cell memory formation after mild COVID-19. One entry per CDR3 protein results from TCRdb running MiXCR on the 5' RACE reads. The sample yields about 400,000 distinct CDR3 sequences, approximately 18% seen once. Sequencing used PBMCs or a T cell subset sorted from them (not recorded which). The receptors come from a man aged 18 to 35 who had mild COVID-19 (a few samples of this study predate the infection). Cell type and time point are not known.

V usage is TRBV7-2 and J usage is TRBJ2-2, with 7 bases fitting TRBD1. Germline V gene sequence: CDR1 SGHTA, CDR2 FQGNSA. There are 15 residues in the CDR3. V trimming: 5 bases; J trimming: 4 bases; junction bases outside the gene matches: 7. The DNA for the CDR3 is TGTGCCAGCAGCCTGGACAGGTCACCCACCGGGGAGCTGTTTTTT. Protein sequence: CASSLDRSPTGELFF.

This clonotype was recorded a few times. This rearrangement joins TRBV24-1 to TRBJ2-7; no clear D gene. This CDR3 contains 15 residues. Germline CDR1 and CDR2: KGHDR and SFDVKD. Trimming cost V 4 bases and J 0 bases, with 12 bases left between them. The CDR3 protein is CATSEVPGSSYEQYF. The CDR3 DNA reads as TGTGCCACCAGTGAGGTTCCCGGTAGCTCCTACGAGCAGTACTTC.

V gene TRBV15 combines with J gene TRBJ1-5; D may be TRBD1 (5 bases). This CDR3 spans 15 amino acids. In germline, CDR1 is LNHNV, CDR2 YYDKDF (reference sequence). Trimming removed 6 bases from V and 3 bases from J, with 15 bases in between. This CDR3 reads CATSPAMGLNQPQHF. DNA for the CDR3: TGTGCCACCAGTCCCGCTATGGGGCTCAATCAGCCCCAGCATTTT.

This clonotype was recorded at least ten times. J is TRBJ2-3 and V is TRBV7-2; possibly TRBD2 for D (5 bases). CDR1 is SGHTA and CDR2 is FQGNSA in the germline V gene. The CDR3 spans 15 residues. V was trimmed by 4 bases and J by 0 bases, leaving 11 bases between them. For the CDR3, the DNA is TGTGCCAGCAGCTCAGCGGTAACTAGCACAGATACGCAGTATTTT. The encoded protein is CASSSAVTSTDTQYF.

This clonotype turned up a few times. The chain joins TRBV5-5 to TRBJ1-3, with D unresolved. V shed 0 bases and J shed 4 bases, with 5 bases lying between them. The germline V gene encodes CDR1 SGHKS and CDR2 YYEKEE (reference sequence). The CDR3 runs 13 residues. This chain's CDR3 is CASSLADGNTIYF. CDR3 DNA: TGTGCCAGCAGCTTGGCGGACGGAAACACCATATATTTT.

The table lists this clonotype with a few counts. This CDR3 is CASSVPLSTDTQYF. The CDR3 DNA follows: TGTGCCAGCAGTGTGCCCTTAAGCACAGATACGCAGTATTTT. The chain is built from TRBV6-1 and TRBJ2-3; no clear D. CDR3 length equals 14 residues. Trimming pared 4 bases from V and 0 bases from J, leaving 8 bases between. CDR1 and CDR2 from the germline V gene are MNHNS and SASEGT.

The chain links TRBV6-1 to TRBJ2-3; 11 bases fit TRBD2. Germline V lookup: CDR1 MNHNS, CDR2 SASEGT. The CDR3 is 15 residues long. Trimming cost V 6 bases and J 4 bases; bases outside gene matches: 6. CDR3 DNA: TGTGCCAGCAGGACCCTAGCGGGGGGTCCAGATACGCAGTATTTT. It yields the protein CASRTLAGGPDTQYF.

The CDR3 spells CASSWWGRIYEQYV. The CDR3 DNA reads TGTGCCAGCAGTTGGTGGGGGCGCATCTACGAGCAGTACGTC. The gene calls are TRBV6-4 and TRBJ2-7; D is possibly TRBD1 (6 bases). This CDR3 has 14 residues. V was pared by 5 bases and J by 3 bases, with 14 bases between. Looked up from germline, CDR1 is MRHNA and CDR2 is SNTAGT.

This clonotype was seen a handful of times. The chain uses TRBV12-5 and TRBJ2-3; D gene uncertain. Trimming took off 7 bases at V and 5 bases at J, with 10 bases between the two ends. CDR1 LGHNT and CDR2 FRNRAP come from the germline V gene. The CDR3 covers 12 residues. The CDR3 region has the DNA TGTGCTAGTGCCTGGGGTGGAGATACGCAGTATTTT. As protein: CASAWGGDTQYF.

This chain joins TRBV4-2 and TRBJ2-2; D call uncertain. Trimming cost V 0 bases and J 4 bases, with 6 bases left between them. From germline, CDR1 is LGHNA and CDR2 YNFKEQ. This CDR3 is built from 14 residues. The CDR3 DNA reads as TGTGCCAGCAGCCAAGACTGGGGCACCGGGGAGCTGTTTTTT. This codes for CASSQDWGTGELFF.

This clonotype was seen a few times. The chain uses TRBV2 and TRBJ2-3; perhaps TRBD2 as D (5 bases). Germline CDR1 SNHLY, CDR2 FYNNEI. Trimming left V 3 bases short and J 7 bases short, with 8 bases between. The CDR3 runs 12 residues. CDR3 nucleotide sequence: TGTGCCAGCAGTGAGGAGGCGCATACGCAGTATTTT. Protein: CASSEEAHTQYF.

This sequence joins TRBV7-8 and TRBJ2-1; 10 positions match TRBD2. The germline gives CDR1 SGHVS, CDR2 FQNEAQ. V gave up 5 bases and J gave up 5 bases; unmatched junction bases: 6. This CDR3 has 15 amino acids. The DNA of the CDR3 is TGTGCCAGCAGCCCCGTAGCGGGGGGACACAATGAGCAGTTCTTC. Protein sequence: CASSPVAGGHNEQFF.

This clonotype appeared a few times. In DNA form, the CDR3 reads TGTGCCAGCAGTGCGCAAAGAGGTGGCTACACCTTC. Its protein is CASSAQRGGYTF. The J gene is TRBJ1-2, the V gene TRBV2; D is unresolved. Trimming cost V 4 bases and J 7 bases, with 10 bases left between them. Germline V gene sequence: CDR1 SNHLY, CDR2 FYNNEI. The CDR3 is 12 residues long.

The sample holds a few counts of this clonotype. This chain uses TRBV7-6 with TRBJ1-1; D remains ambiguous. Trimming cost V 0 bases and J 6 bases, with 8 bases left between them. The CDR3 is 13 residues long. Germline CDR1 reads SGHVS; CDR2 reads FNYEAQ. The CDR3 sequence is CASSLASGSEAFF. CDR3 sequence (DNA): TGTGCCAGCAGCTTAGCGTCCGGGTCTGAAGCTTTCTTT.

The V call is TRBV10-3, the J call TRBJ2-1, with D unclear. The CDR3 sequence is 12 residues long. The germline V gene encodes CDR1 ENHRY and CDR2 SYGVKD. Deletions cut 4 bases from V and 7 bases from J, with 8 bases between. Here the CDR3 reads CAISAGTNEQFF. The CDR3 DNA is TGTGCCATCAGTGCGGGCACAAATGAGCAGTTCTTC.

The V and J genes are TRBV28 and TRBJ2-7; D gene uncertain. Germline CDR1 MDHEN, CDR2 SYDVKM. The CDR3 has 13 amino acids. Deletions cut 2 bases from V and 2 bases from J, with 7 bases between. The CDR3 sequence is CASSLVGTYEQYV. In nucleotides, the CDR3 is TGTGCCAGCAGTTTAGTGGGAACCTACGAGCAGTACGTC.

The chain employs TRBV24-1 and TRBJ2-5; D may correspond to TRBD1 or TRBD2 (5 bases each). This CDR3 spans 13 amino acids. Germline V CDR1 and CDR2: KGHDR, SFDVKD. The ends were cut back, 5 bases at V and 4 bases at J, with 10 bases in the middle. For the CDR3, the DNA is TGTGCCACCAGTGGACGGGGCGGAGAGACCCAGTACTTC. It translates to CATSGRGGETQYF.

CDR3: CASSQRRGAAGVTEAFF. CDR3 nucleotide sequence: TGCGCCAGCAGCCAACGCAGGGGGGCGGCGGGGGTGACTGAAGCTTTCTTT. J is TRBJ1-1 and V is TRBV4-3; 7 bases line up with TRBD1. V shed 2 bases, J shed 5 bases, and the junction held 14 bases outside the gene matches. Germline assignment: CDR1 LGHNA and CDR2 YSLEER. CDR3 size: 17 residues.

The chain carries TRBV5-5 and TRBJ1-4, with TRBD1 identical over 10 bases. This CDR3 region has 15 residues. The ends lost 0 bases at V and 8 bases at J; junction bases unmatched: 4. CDR1 and CDR2 (germline): SGHKS, YYEKEE (reference sequence). The CDR3 loop is CASSLEGTGVEKLFF. The CDR3 DNA follows: TGTGCCAGCAGCTTGGAGGGGACAGGGGTCGAAAAACTGTTTTTT.

This clonotype was detected a few times. The chain joins TRBV6-2 or TRBV6-3 to TRBJ1-6, with no clear D. V dropped 0 bases and J dropped 4 bases, with 10 bases sitting between them. The CDR3 totals 16 residues. Per germline, CDR1 MNHEY and CDR2 SVGEGT. The DNA of the CDR3 is TGTGCCAGCAGTTACTCGGCCGTCACTTATAATTCACCCCTCCACTTT. It translates to CASSYSAVTYNSPLHF.

The chain links TRBV7-2 to TRBJ1-1; no reliable D call. The CDR3 has 13 residues. Germline CDR1 is SGHTA and CDR2 is FQGNSA. Trimming removed 1 base from V and 6 bases from J, with 9 bases in between. CDR3 nucleotides: TGTGCCAGCAGCTTAGGGGGAGGTCCTGAAGCTTTCTTT. It translates to CASSLGGGPEAFF. The full variable domain, with the rest looked up from reference TRBV7-2 and TRBJ1-1, is GAGVSQSPSNKVTEKGKDVELRCDPISGHTALYWYRQSLGQGLEFLIYFQGNSAPDKSGLPSDRFSAERTGGSVSTLTIQRTQQEDSAVYLCASSLGGGPEAFFGQGTRLTVV.

This sequence joins TRBV9 and TRBJ2-3; 8 nucleotides line up with TRBD1. Germline values: CDR1 SGDLS, CDR2 YYNGEE. With 3 bases clipped from V and 6 bases from J, the junction kept 6 bases outside the gene matches. The CDR3 covers 14 residues. CDR3 sequence: CASSGQGTHDTQYF. In nucleotides, the CDR3 is TGTGCCAGCAGCGGACAGGGGACGCACGATACGCAGTATTTT.